The 21 T cell receptor beta chains in this list originate from one sample, sequenced in a study of blood T cell repertoires in COVID-19. Some clones are missing from TCRdb's copy, which holds only in-frame ones; the method was immunoSEQ multiplex PCR. The data show some 190,000 clones, more than 80% seen once. The sequenced sample was peripheral blood. The source of these receptors is an elderly woman with COVID-19, enrolled during active disease.

The chain combines TRBV2 with TRBJ2-7; possible D gene TRBD1, 6 bases. This CDR3 is 15 amino acids long. The germline V gene has CDR1 SNHLY and CDR2 FYNNEI. V shed 4 bases and J shed 3 bases, with 16 bases lying between them. Here the CDR3 DNA reads TGTGCCAGCAGTGCCGAGACAGGTGGGATCTACGAGCAGTACTTC. Protein sequence: CASSAETGGIYEQYF.

The V gene is TRBV5-1, the J gene TRBJ1-4; possible D gene TRBD1, 6 bases. Trimming removed 4 bases at V and 8 bases at J, with 12 bases between. Germline values: CDR1 SGHRS, CDR2 YFSETQ. The CDR3 consists of 13 residues. This CDR3 reads CASSVGGREKLFF. In DNA form, the CDR3 reads TGCGCCAGCAGCGTAGGGGGAAGGGAAAAACTGTTTTTT.

The chain uses TRBV10-3 and TRBJ1-5; the D gene is possibly TRBD1 (6 bases). CDR3 length: 15 residues. Germline V gives CDR1 ENHRY, CDR2 SYGVKD. The ends were cut back, 3 bases at V and 6 bases at J, with 15 bases in the middle. The CDR3 protein is CAISDWGRPGQPQHF. The CDR3 DNA reads TGTGCCATCAGTGATTGGGGGCGCCCCGGTCAGCCCCAGCATTTT.

This rearrangement joins TRBV10-3 to TRBJ1-5, with D hard to call. Germline V gene sequence: CDR1 ENHRY, CDR2 SYGVKD. The CDR3 is 14 amino acids. The V end lost 10 bases, the J end lost 0 bases, and 13 bases lay between the germline ends. CDR3 nucleotide sequence: TGTGCCACTACTGGCGAGGGTAGCAATCAGCCCCAGCATTTT. As protein: CATTGEGSNQPQHF.

The rearrangement uses TRBV5-1 and TRBJ2-7, with D possibly being TRBD1 (5 bases). Germline CDR1 is SGHRS and CDR2 is YFSETQ. Trimming took off 0 bases at V and 3 bases at J, with 13 bases between the two ends. This CDR3 has 15 amino acids. In DNA, the CDR3 is TGCGCCAGCAGCTTGGGTGGGGCTTCAGACTACGAGCAGTACTTC. Translation gives CASSLGGASDYEQYF.

V usage is TRBV15 and J usage is TRBJ2-1; no clear D. V shed 3 bases and J shed 5 bases, with 14 bases lying between them. Per germline, CDR1 LNHNV and CDR2 YYDKDF (reference sequence). CDR3 length equals 15 residues. CDR3 DNA: TGTGCCACCAGCAGGGGTGGGCAGGCAGACAATGAGCAGTTCTTC. It encodes CATSRGGQADNEQFF.

J is TRBJ1-5 and V is TRBV6-2 or TRBV6-3; D might be TRBD1 (5 bases). CDR1 MNHEY and CDR2 SVGEGT come from the germline V gene. CDR3 length: 16 residues. V lost 6 bases to trimming and J lost 1 base, with 16 bases between them. The CDR3 is CASSPRAGGSNQPQHF. The CDR3 DNA is TGTGCCAGCAGCCCTCGGGCCGGGGGGAGCAATCAGCCCCAGCATTTT.

This chain uses TRBV3-1 (or the pseudogene TRBV3-2) with TRBJ2-2; TRBD1 agrees at 11 bases. Germline V gives CDR1 LGHDT, CDR2 YNNKEL (reference sequence). V gave up 4 bases and J gave up 7 bases; unmatched junction bases: 11. The CDR3 consists of 17 residues. CDR3 nucleotide sequence: TGTGCCAGCAGCCCCCGACCCGGGACAGGGGGTGACGGGGAGCTGTTTTTT. The encoded protein is CASSPRPGTGGDGELFF.

The CDR3, as DNA: TGTGCCAGCAGCTTCGGGATGAACACTGAAGCTTTCTTT. It is translated as CASSFGMNTEAFF. The chain employs TRBV7-9 and TRBJ1-1; D is ambiguous. The CDR3 runs 13 residues. V was clipped by 3 bases and J by 0 bases, with 5 bases between them. Germline V gene sequence: CDR1 SEHNR, CDR2 FQNEAQ (reference sequence).

The chain carries TRBV6-5 and TRBJ1-3; D is perhaps TRBD1 (5 bases). The CDR3 spans 13 residues. Trimming removed 8 bases from V and 4 bases from J, with 12 bases in between. The germline V gene has CDR1 MNHEY and CDR2 SVGAGI. Here the CDR3 reads CASLRAAGNTIYF. The DNA of the CDR3 is TGTGCCAGCCTCAGGGCTGCCGGAAACACCATATATTTT.

V gene TRBV5-1 combines with J gene TRBJ1-1; TRBD1 agrees at 8 bases. The CDR3 is 14 amino acids. Germline lookup yields CDR1 SGHRS and CDR2 YFSETQ. Trimming at V came to 5 bases and at J to 1 base, leaving 4 bases not matched to a gene. CDR3 DNA: TGCGCCAGCAGGCGTGGGACAGGGAACACTGAAGCTTTCTTT. Encoded protein: CASRRGTGNTEAFF.

This CDR3 is CASSTITGRGRRNNEKLFF. CDR3 nucleotides: TGTGCCAGCAGCACAATTACCGGCAGGGGGCGGAGAAACAATGAAAAACTGTTTTTT. The rearrangement links TRBV21-1 to TRBJ1-4; the table assigns TRBD1, which was not confirmed against the DNA. TRBV21-1 is noted as a pseudogene. This CDR3 has 19 residues.

V gene TRBV9 combines with J gene TRBJ1-4; a possible D gene is TRBD1 (6 bases). Per the germline V gene, CDR1 is SGDLS and CDR2 is YYNGEE. The CDR3 runs 16 residues. V was cut by 3 bases and J by 1 base, with 13 bases left in between. CDR3 DNA: TGTGCCAGCAGCGAGGGGGTTACCGGAACTAATGAAAAACTGTTTTTT. Translated, it gives CASSEGVTGTNEKLFF. Combining the CDR3 with reference TRBV9 and TRBJ1-4 gives the whole variable domain DSGVTQTPKHLITATGQRVTLRCSPRSGDLSVYWYQQSLDQGLQFLIQYYNGEERAKGNILERFSAQQFPDLHSELNLSSLELGDSALYFCASSEGVTGTNEKLFFGSGTQLSVL.

The genes are TRBV5-6 and TRBJ1-5, with a tentative D call TRBD1 (5 bases). Deletions cut 2 bases from V and 11 bases from J, with 11 bases between. The CDR3 consists of 12 residues. Looked up from germline, CDR1 is SGHDT and CDR2 is YYEEEE. CDR3 loop: CASSFYGASQHF. The DNA of the CDR3 is TGTGCCAGCAGCTTTTATGGGGCTTCCCAGCATTTT.

V is TRBV6-5 and J is TRBJ1-4, with TRBD1 matching over 7 bases. V gave up 7 bases and J gave up 8 bases; unmatched junction bases: 7. The CDR3 runs to 13 residues. Germline V CDR1 and CDR2: MNHEY, SVGAGI. The CDR3 sequence: CASNGLRGEKLFF. CDR3 in DNA: TGTGCCAGCAATGGGCTCAGGGGGGAAAAACTGTTTTTT.

J is TRBJ1-1 and V is TRBV28; unclear D gene. CDR1 is MDHEN and CDR2 is SYDVKM in the germline V gene. The length of the CDR3 is 14 residues. Trimming shortened V by 3 bases and J by 1 base, and 9 bases separated the two germline ends. CDR3 sequence: CASSFLPQNTEAFF. DNA of the CDR3: TGTGCCAGCAGTTTTTTGCCACAGAACACTGAAGCTTTCTTT.

This clone has only a few counts. V and J are TRBV4-1 and TRBJ1-1; D uncertain. With 2 bases removed from V and 1 base from J, the gap between germline ends came to 8 bases. This CDR3 comprises 14 residues. Germline CDR1 MGHRA, CDR2 YSYEKL. In DNA form, the CDR3 reads TGCGCCAGCAGCCAATCCTCACAGAACACTGAAGCTTTCTTT. Translation gives CASSQSSQNTEAFF.

This rearrangement joins TRBV12-3 or TRBV12-4 to TRBJ1-1; D is unresolved. Trimming stripped 5 bases from V and 5 bases from J, with 12 bases between. The CDR3 is 13 residues long. The CDR3 region has the DNA TGTGCCAGCAGTCCCGGAGCGGCGACTGAAGCTTTCTTT. Its protein is CASSPGAATEAFF.

The chain links TRBV12-3 or TRBV12-4 to TRBJ1-6, with 8 bases identical to TRBD1. The length of the CDR3 is 13 residues. V lost 6 bases, J lost 7 bases, and 2 bases stayed unmatched. CDR3 DNA sequence: TGTGCCAGCAGCGGACAGGGAAATTCACCCCTCCACTTT. This codes for CASSGQGNSPLHF.

The rearrangement joins TRBV5-4 to TRBJ1-2; D call uncertain. The germline gives CDR1 SGHNT, CDR2 YYREEE (reference sequence). V shed 4 bases and J shed 5 bases, with 18 bases lying between them. The CDR3 extends over 15 amino acids. CDR3 sequence (DNA): TGTGCCAGCAGCCCCGGTGCGGCCGAGCCTTATGGCTACACCTTC. Its translation: CASSPGAAEPYGYTF. Drawing the rest from reference TRBV5-4 and TRBJ1-2, the complete variable domain is ETGVTQSPTHLIKTRGQQVTLRCSSQSGHNTVSWYQQALGQGPQFIFQYYREEENGRGNFPPRFSGLQFPNYSSELNVNALELDDSALYLCASSPGAAEPYGYTFGSGTRLTVV.

The chain combines TRBV5-1 with TRBJ2-1; D possibly corresponds to TRBD2 (5 bases). The germline CDR1 and CDR2 sequences are SGHRS and YFSETQ. The CDR3 consists of 14 residues. The V end lost 4 bases, the J end lost 5 bases, and 13 bases lay between the germline ends. CDR3 protein: CASSPLPGDNEQFF. The CDR3 DNA follows: TGCGCCAGCAGCCCCTTACCCGGGGACAATGAGCAGTTCTTC. The full variable domain, with the rest looked up from reference TRBV5-1 and TRBJ2-1, is KAGVTQTPRYLIKTRGQQVTLSCSPISGHRSVSWYQQTPGQGLQFLFEYFSETQRNKGNFPGRFSGRQFSNSRSEMNVSTLELGDSALYLCASSPLPGDNEQFFGPGTRLTVL.